Below, 27 T cell receptor beta chains from the same sample are listed, as sequenced in a study of blood T cell repertoires in COVID-19. TCRdb keeps only in-frame clones here, not all; method: immunoSEQ multiplex PCR. Of about 330,000 clones listed, roughly 90% are singletons. Sequenced: PBMCs or T cells enriched from blood (not recorded which). The source is a woman in her 30s who had recovered from COVID-19.

The CDR3 spells CASNDRAASTDTQYF. The CDR3 region has the DNA TGTGCCAGTAACGACAGGGCTGCTAGCACAGATACGCAGTATTTT. The chain uses TRBV27 and TRBJ2-3, with 7 bases fitting TRBD1. J gave up 0 bases and V 9 bases, and 9 bases lay outside the gene matches. Germline V gives CDR1 MNHEY, CDR2 SMNVEV (reference sequence). The CDR3 runs to 15 residues.

The chain recombines TRBV2 with TRBJ2-2; 13 bases match TRBD2. The CDR3 consists of 17 residues. Per germline, CDR1 SNHLY and CDR2 FYNNEI. V shed 9 bases and J 4 bases; nucleotides not matched to a gene: 11. CDR3 DNA sequence: TGTGCCAGTAAAACCGGGACTAGCGGGATCCTCACCGGGGAGCTGTTTTTT. Translated, it gives CASKTGTSGILTGELFF.

The rearrangement joins TRBV28 to TRBJ1-4; TRBD1 matches 11 bases. This CDR3 comprises 15 residues. V lost 7 bases to trimming and J lost 7 bases; unmatched junction nucleotides: 8. Germline lookup yields CDR1 MDHEN and CDR2 SYDVKM. Here the CDR3 reads CASTYPGTGGEKLFF. The CDR3 nucleotides read TGTGCCAGCACCTACCCCGGGACAGGGGGTGAAAAACTGTTTTTT.

This rearrangement joins TRBV14 to TRBJ2-5; D might be TRBD2 (6 bases). The ends were cut back, 4 bases at V and 2 bases at J, with 14 bases in the middle. Germline V gives CDR1 SGHDN, CDR2 FVKESK. The CDR3 covers 15 residues. CDR3 region: CASSLRTTPQETQYF. CDR3 sequence (DNA): TGTGCCAGCAGCCTCCGGACTACCCCACAAGAGACCCAGTACTTC. Supplemented by reference TRBV14 and TRBJ2-5, the full variable domain reads EAGVTQFPSHSVIEKGQTVTLRCDPISGHDNLYWYRRVMGKEIKFLLHFVKESKQDESGMPNNRFLAERTGGTYSTLKVQPAELEDSGVYFCASSLRTTPQETQYFGPGTRLLVL.

V and J are TRBV2 and TRBJ1-3; 7 bases are shared with TRBD1. V lost 8 bases, J lost 0 bases, and 7 bases stayed unmatched. CDR3 size: 15 residues. CDR1 is SNHLY and CDR2 is FYNNEI in the germline V gene. The CDR3 loop is CASAVRTGSGNTIYF. CDR3 nucleotides: TGTGCCAGCGCCGTGAGGACAGGCTCTGGAAACACCATATATTTT.

The J gene is TRBJ2-5, the V gene TRBV18, with 8 bases that match TRBD1. The junction had 5 bases not matched to a gene; V was cut back by 2 bases and J by 3 bases. Looked up from germline, CDR1 is KGHSH and CDR2 is LQKENI. This CDR3 comprises 15 residues. CDR3: CASSPFGQGEETQYF. CDR3 coding DNA: TGTGCCAGCTCACCATTCGGACAGGGAGAAGAGACCCAGTACTTC.

The count of this clone is one. The gene calls are TRBV28 and TRBJ1-4; TRBD1 matches 9 bases. This CDR3 spans 16 amino acids. V trimming: 5 bases; J trimming: 8 bases; junction bases outside the gene matches: 12. Germline CDR1 reads MDHEN; CDR2 reads SYDVKM. In DNA form, the CDR3 reads TGTGCCAGCAGTCTCCCCCCGGGACAGGGAAAGGAAAAACTGTTTTTT. Translated: CASSLPPGQGKEKLFF.

In DNA, the CDR3 is TGTGCCAGCAAAAAAGCGGAGCGGACAGATACGCAGTATTTT. Its translation is CASKKAERTDTQYF. V and J are TRBV7-9 and TRBJ2-3, with a weak D call TRBD2 (5 bases). Germline V lookup: CDR1 SEHNR, CDR2 FQNEAQ (reference sequence). The V and J ends lost 7 bases and 3 bases respectively, with 14 bases between them. This CDR3 region has 14 residues.

The rearrangement links TRBV19 to TRBJ2-7; 7 bases agree with TRBD1. The ends lost 3 bases at V and 4 bases at J; junction bases unmatched: 3. This CDR3 has 13 amino acids. Per germline, CDR1 LNHDA and CDR2 SQIVND (reference sequence). CDR3 sequence reads: CASSIGQAYEQYF. The CDR3, as DNA: TGTGCCAGTAGTATCGGACAGGCATACGAGCAGTACTTC.

V usage is TRBV7-2 and J usage is TRBJ2-7, with 8 positions matching TRBD2. The CDR3 totals 15 residues. The V gene end was trimmed by 5 bases and the J gene end by 7 bases; junction bases not matched to a gene: 13. CDR1 is SGHTA and CDR2 is FQGNSA in the germline V gene. This chain's CDR3 is CASSKLADQRGEQYF. Here the CDR3 DNA reads TGTGCCAGCAGCAAACTAGCGGACCAACGGGGGGAGCAGTACTTC. The whole variable domain, remainder taken from reference TRBV7-2 and TRBJ2-7, is GAGVSQSPSNKVTEKGKDVELRCDPISGHTALYWYRQSLGQGLEFLIYFQGNSAPDKSGLPSDRFSAERTGGSVSTLTIQRTQQEDSAVYLCASSKLADQRGEQYFGPGTRLTVT.

V gene TRBV21-1 combines with J gene TRBJ2-1; whether TRBD1, the table's D call, matches the DNA was not checked. TRBV21-1 is marked as a pseudogene. The CDR3 covers 17 residues. CDR3 sequence: CASSKVLRDGVINEQFF. CDR3 sequence (DNA): TGTGCCAGCAGCAAGGTTCTCAGGGATGGTGTAATCAATGAGCAGTTCTTC.

The chain carries TRBV28 and TRBJ1-2; weak D call: TRBD1 (6 bases). This CDR3 is built from 13 residues. The germline V gene encodes CDR1 MDHEN and CDR2 SYDVKM. V was cut by 6 bases and J by 5 bases, with 13 bases left in between. CDR3 amino acids: CASREDSQYGYTF. CDR3 DNA: TGTGCCAGCAGAGAGGACAGCCAGTATGGCTACACCTTC.

This clone was detected once. V usage is TRBV7-3 and J usage is TRBJ2-7; D is perhaps TRBD1 (5 bases). V lost 2 bases and J 5 bases, leaving 10 bases between the germline ends. Looked up from germline, CDR1 is SGHTA and CDR2 is FQGTGA. The CDR3 is 13 residues long. The CDR3 spells CASSLSKGHEQYF. The CDR3, as DNA: TGTGCCAGCAGCTTATCTAAGGGGCACGAGCAGTACTTC. The whole variable domain, remainder taken from reference TRBV7-3 and TRBJ2-7, is GAGVSQTPSNKVTEKGKYVELRCDPISGHTALYWYRQSLGQGPEFLIYFQGTGAADDSGLPNDRFFAVRPEGSVSTLKIQRTERGDSAVYLCASSLSKGHEQYFGPGTRLTVT.

The genes are TRBV11-3 and TRBJ2-7; 8 nucleotides match TRBD1. V lost 5 bases and J lost 0; bases outside the gene matches: 3. The length of the CDR3 is 14 residues. Per germline, CDR1 SGHNT and CDR2 YENEEA. The DNA of the CDR3 is TGTGCCAGCAGCCCGGGGACAGGCTCCTACGAGCAGTACTTC. It codes for CASSPGTGSYEQYF.

The chain couples TRBV7-2 to TRBJ1-2; D perhaps matches TRBD1 (6 bases). There are 14 residues in the CDR3. Trimming took off 5 bases at V and 2 bases at J, with 12 bases between the two ends. The V gene's germline CDR1 is SGHTA and CDR2 FQGNSA. The CDR3 here is CASSPSGTNYGYTF. For the CDR3, the DNA is TGTGCCAGCAGCCCCTCCGGGACAAACTATGGCTACACCTTC.

This chain connects TRBV13 to TRBJ1-1; the match to TRBD1 covers 7 bases. CDR1 and CDR2 (germline): PRHDT, FYEKMQ (reference sequence). The J segment lost 7 bases and the V segment lost 4 bases, leaving 6 bases of the junction unmatched. The CDR3 spans 13 residues. The CDR3 DNA follows: TGTGCCAGCAGCTCGAACAGGGGAATTGAAGCTTTCTTT. Translating it yields CASSSNRGIEAFF.

The V gene is TRBV7-2, the J gene TRBJ2-7; TRBD1 matches at 7 bases. The CDR3 sequence is 15 residues long. CDR1 and CDR2 (germline): SGHTA, FQGNSA. Germline trimming cut 6 bases from V and 0 bases from J; bases unmatched to any gene: 8. The CDR3 nucleotides are TGTGCCAGCAGTTCCCGGACAGGACGCTCCTACGAGCAGTACTTC. Protein product: CASSSRTGRSYEQYF.

The rearrangement uses TRBV2 and TRBJ2-2, with 7 bases aligning to TRBD1. The CDR3 spans 13 residues. V was clipped by 9 bases and J by 1 base; unmatched bases: 2. CDR1 is SNHLY, CDR2 FYNNEI, per germline. CDR3 region: CASRTGNTGELFF. The CDR3 bases are TGTGCCAGTCGGACAGGGAACACCGGGGAGCTGTTTTTT.

The V gene is TRBV5-4, the J gene TRBJ2-5; 7 bases are shared with TRBD1. Trimming removed 6 bases from V and 5 bases from J; junction bases left unmatched: 22. The CDR3 totals 18 residues. CDR1 is SGHNT, CDR2 YYREEE, per germline (reference sequence). The CDR3: CASNNRGGAGPIEETQYF. Written as DNA, the CDR3 is TGTGCCAGCAACAATAGAGGGGGCGCGGGTCCTATAGAGGAGACCCAGTACTTC. The variable domain in full, completed from reference TRBV5-4 and TRBJ2-5, reads ETGVTQSPTHLIKTRGQQVTLRCSSQSGHNTVSWYQQALGQGPQFIFQYYREEENGRGNFPPRFSGLQFPNYSSELNVNALELDDSALYLCASNNRGGAGPIEETQYFGPGTRLLVL.

V gene TRBV2 combines with J gene TRBJ2-7; D is possibly TRBD2 (5 bases). The V gene lost 3 bases and the J gene lost 11 bases, with 17 bases spanning the gap. This CDR3 region has 13 residues. From germline, CDR1 is SNHLY and CDR2 FYNNEI. The CDR3 sequence is CASSDSELEREYF. In DNA, the CDR3 is TGTGCCAGCAGTGACTCAGAATTGGAGAGGGAGTACTTC.

The chain joins TRBV3-1 (or the pseudogene TRBV3-2) to TRBJ2-5, with TRBD2 matching over 9 bases. Germline V gives CDR1 LGHDT, CDR2 YNNKEL (reference sequence). The V gene end was trimmed by 2 bases and the J gene end by 4 bases; junction bases not matched to a gene: 2. The CDR3 is made up of 14 amino acids. The CDR3 DNA reads as TGTGCCAGCAGCCAAATGGGACTAGCAGAGACCCAGTACTTC. It codes for CASSQMGLAETQYF.

The chain carries TRBV7-9 and TRBJ2-7; tentative D call: TRBD1 (5 bases). V dropped 5 bases and J dropped 7 bases, with 15 bases sitting between them. The CDR3 loop spans 13 amino acids. In germline, CDR1 is SEHNR, CDR2 FQNEAQ (reference sequence). CDR3 DNA: TGTGCCAGCAGCCGGAGTGGGGCTCGGGAGCAGTACTTC. This codes for CASSRSGAREQYF.

V gene TRBV28 combines with J gene TRBJ1-3, with D perhaps matching TRBD1 (6 bases). CDR1 and CDR2 from the germline V gene are MDHEN and SYDVKM. Trimming left V 6 bases short and J 8 bases short, with 29 bases between. The CDR3 runs 18 residues. CDR3 sequence: CASRSTFLNSSGADTIYF. The CDR3 DNA reads as TGTGCCAGCAGGTCCACTTTCTTGAACTCGTCAGGGGCAGACACCATATATTTT.

The genes are TRBV24-1 and TRBJ2-2, with unresolved D. Trimming removed 6 bases at V and 1 base at J, with 11 bases between. There are 15 residues in the CDR3. Germline V CDR1 and CDR2: KGHDR, SFDVKD. The CDR3 loop reads CATSSGFGNTGELFF. CDR3 DNA sequence: TGTGCCACCAGTTCCGGGTTCGGGAACACCGGGGAGCTGTTTTTT.

The V gene is TRBV7-3, the J gene TRBJ2-6; TRBD1 matches at 8 bases. V lost 3 bases, J lost 2 bases, and 0 bases stayed unmatched. The germline CDR1 and CDR2 sequences are SGHTA and FQGTGA. The CDR3 runs 15 residues. Here the CDR3 reads CASSFRGPGANVLTF. As DNA, the CDR3 is TGTGCCAGCAGCTTCAGGGGGCCTGGGGCCAACGTCCTGACTTTC.

The genes are TRBV11-2 and TRBJ2-7; D ambiguous. The CDR3 has 15 residues. The ends were cut back, 5 bases at V and 5 bases at J, with 19 bases in the middle. Germline V gene data show CDR1 as SGHAT and CDR2 as FQNNGV. The CDR3 DNA follows: TGTGCCAGCAGCCGTCTAGGCCTTCGGGTTGACGAGCAGTACTTC. Protein sequence: CASSRLGLRVDEQYF.

The chain is built from TRBV28 and TRBJ1-1; D perhaps matches TRBD1 (5 bases). V was clipped by 10 bases and J by 2 bases, with 17 bases between them. Per the germline V gene, CDR1 is MDHEN and CDR2 is SYDVKM. This CDR3 is built from 14 residues. CDR3 nucleotides: TGTGCCATCTCCCCCGGGGGAATCAACACTGAAGCTTTCTTT. It codes for CAISPGGINTEAFF.